The present TCR beta chain was sequenced within a study of beta chain features in type 1 diabetes. Study in general: Comparable age, gender and cell yields were observed in patients relative to healthy donors. Study-level points and caveats: The study found moderately but significantly shorter TCRB CDR3s in all four CD4+ subsets of Type 1 diabetes patients.

Of the isolated RNA, all was reverse transcribed, and so the sequenced material was expressed TCRB transcripts. Sequencing used immunoSEQ multiplex PCR; TCRdb keeps in-frame clones, though not all of them. The sample holds 150,000 or so clones, 8.5% to 14% seen once. Of note for this clone: Its antigen is still unknown.

CD4+ naive, central memory, regulatory and stem cell-like memory cells were sorted via CD45RO/CCR7/CD25/CD127/CD95/CD27. Each sorted fraction was over 98% pure. The length of the CDR3 is 14 residues. Trimming took off 1 base at V and 2 bases at J, with 7 bases between the two ends. CDR1 and CDR2 from the germline V gene are SGHVS and FQNEAQ. The chain has TRBV7-8 and TRBJ2-3; no reliable D call. The sequenced sample consisted of central memory CD4+ T cells from blood. The origin of this receptor is a man between 18 and 29 years old in good health. This CDR3 is CASSLEGNTDTQYF. CDR3 DNA: TGTGCCAGCAGCTTAGAAGGAAACACAGATACGCAGTATTTT.